This paragraph covers one T cell receptor (beta chain) sequence. This clonotype appeared many times. No much larger clone is present one base from it, and per-base qualities are unavailable. TCR cDNA was synthesized by 5'RACE template switching, which introduced a universal primer site and unique molecular identifiers. Priming of cDNA synthesis was performed from both the TCR alpha and TCR beta constant segments. Two PCR steps were used to amplify libraries, with sample barcodes and sequencing adapters being added in the second step. Sequencing of libraries was done on Illumina HiSeq 2500 (2x100 bp) or NovaSeq (2x150 bp). In the paper's pipeline: MIGEC handled demultiplexing of reads and collapsing into UMI consensus sequences, while MiXCR performed V(D)J alignment. Vaccine-responding clonotypes were defined with edgeR using replicate PBMC samples, requiring FDR below 0.01 and a log2 fold change above 5 up to day 15. Bulk clonotypes were assigned CD4 or CD8 identity according to which sequenced CD4 or CD8 repertoire held them at higher abundance. Clonotypes enriched at least 10-fold in dextramer-positive over dextramer-negative fractions were defined as NS4B-specific, and CD4-biased clonotypes were excluded. The public reads were reanalyzed by TCRdb: fastp trimming at Q25, MiXCR alignment, in-frame beta chains only. Rows with a matching CDR3 protein are joined into one entry that keeps the most common DNA and genes. These V and J calls are TCRdb output, not the study's own analysis. Within this sample are around 49,000 distinct CDR3 sequences, with 6.8% of them counted one time only. In total, the top ten clones hold approximately 16% of the sample.

The meaning of the sample's treatment or condition label: live attenuated yellow fever vaccine strain. PBMCs were isolated from peripheral blood using a standard Ficoll-Paque protocol. Epitope-specific CD8 T cells were sorted with a dextramer loaded with the yellow fever NS4B epitope peptide, and anti-CD3 and anti-CD8 staining was applied. TriZol was used to extract RNA from bulk PBMCs, from CD4 and CD8 fractions, and from dextramer-positive and dextramer-negative fractions. This entry belongs to a study of T cells after yellow fever vaccination (dated by TCRdb to the late 2010s). Broadly, across the study: The SMART-Seq v4 Ultra Low Input RNA kit was used to prepare libraries from fractions with low cell numbers. The cohort comprised two healthy male donors, one aged 18 to 30 and one aged 30 to 40 years. To follow T-cell clones before and after both primary and booster YFV17D yellow fever vaccination, bulk TCR alpha and beta repertoires underwent longitudinal sequencing. Blood was drawn at multiple timepoints before and after primary and secondary immunization, with bulk PBMC replicates and cell subsets isolated. Results the study describes overall, beyond this receptor: The secondary T-cell response was weaker than the primary response but faster, peaking on day 5 instead of day 15. FACS-sorted repertoires could contain abundant contaminating clonotypes from the bulk population, so computational filtering was required. Most clones expanded after primary vaccination (almost 97% of CD4 and 88% of CD8) were re-detected after the booster, suggesting that broad memory maintenance occurred. A small fraction of clonotypes appeared in both the CD4 and CD8 compartments, likely as a result of convergent recombination. Because the study included only two donors, the extent to which the findings can be generalized is limited.

This sample comprised CD8+ T cells not binding an NS4B(214-222) dextramer, sorted from PBMCs, obtained 45 days after the yellow fever booster vaccination. The sample's cell subset or site label, decoded: NS4B epitope dextramer-negative CD8 T cells. This TCR was recovered from a man aged 30-40 years who received the YFV17D yellow fever vaccine.

The DNA sequence reads TGCGCCAGCAGCGATTTCGGGGACCCCTACAATGAGCAGTTCTTC. It translates as CASSDFGDPYNEQFF. This chain is built from TRBV5-1 and TRBJ2-1, with the D call perhaps TRBD1 or TRBD2, as 5 bases match in each case. The CDR3 runs 15 residues from the cysteine to the phenylalanine. Only the CDR3 part of the read is kept: 45 bases, read in frame from the first base. From a lookup of the germline V gene, CDR1 and CDR2 are SGHRS and YFSETQ. The trim is 4 bases for V and 2 bases for J, with a gap of 13 bases between the germline ends.